This T cell receptor beta chain was profiled in a study of cytotoxic CD8 clonotypes in ibrutinib-treated CLL. Study as a whole: In all, about a dozen patients were relapsed/refractory, some 14 were treatment-naive and approximately 17 were IGHV unmutated. Overall study findings and caveats: Public clonotypes were seen rarely and were contracted or stable on treatment. Before falling back toward baseline at progression, clonality had risen at the time of ibrutinib response.

This clone was picked up a small number of times. The target antigen is unknown. TCRdb's table, derived via immunoSEQ multiplex PCR, lists solely in-frame clones and lacks some. The table lists 140,000 to 150,000 clones, around 76% of them singletons. The CDR3 consists of 15 residues. Trimming took 6 bases from V and 9 from J; bases not matched to a gene: 14. Per germline, CDR1 SNHLY and CDR2 FYNNEI. The material was PBMCs, obtained after 24 months of ibrutinib treatment. The chain is built from TRBV2 and TRBJ2-1, with 7 bases identical to TRBD2. The sequence was collected from a human donor with chronic lymphocytic leukemia. CDR3 sequence reads: CASSPRGRGVGEQFF. In DNA, the CDR3 is TGTGCCAGCAGCCCCCGGGGCCGGGGGGTGGGTGAGCAGTTCTTC.